This T cell receptor (beta chain) was sequenced in a study of blood T cell repertoires in COVID-19. J lost 4 bases, V lost 3 bases, and 2 bases had no gene match. The CDR3 contains 13 residues. Germline CDR1 and CDR2: MRHNA and SNTAGT. The protocol was immunoSEQ multiplex PCR, while the TCRdb copy is restricted to in-frame clones and leaves out a portion. Of under 150,000 clones listed, 65% to 85% were seen once; the top ten hold about a sixth. Sequencing was performed on peripheral blood. The chain combines TRBV6-4 with TRBJ2-5, with 7 bases that match TRBD1. The receptor comes from a woman over 75 with acute or convalescent COVID-19. The CDR3 coding sequence is TGTGCCAGCAGTGAGAACAGGGGAGAGACCCAGTACTTC. It encodes CASSENRGETQYF.